This T cell receptor (beta chain) was recovered during a study of CD8 T cells in ankylosing spondylitis. Preparation of TCR beta libraries was done by quantitative 5'-RACE with molecular barcodes. MiXCR, applied by TCRdb to the 5' RACE reads, yields one record per CDR3 protein. The data hold 250,000 to 350,000 distinct CDR3 sequences, with less than 25% observed a single time. Remarks on this clonotype: Its antigen is still unknown.

General observations from the study: Those disease-linked clones were CD8+; they were also relatively rare in peripheral blood. Ankylosing spondylitis blood appeared to be characterized by a TCR beta motif of roughly eight highly homologous variants. Within matched ankylosing spondylitis synovial fluid, disease-linked clones were reportedly significantly enriched.

The V gene's germline CDR1 is KGHDR and CDR2 SFDVKD. Trimming took off 4 bases at V and 6 bases at J, with 12 bases between the two ends. CDR3 size: 14 residues. Material: blood, either unsorted or a sorted T cell fraction (not recorded which). The V and J genes are TRBV24-1 and TRBJ2-1, with D uncertain. This clonotype was sampled from a female donor with ankylosing spondylitis or in good health (not recorded which). CDR3 sequence reads: CATSDPAATNEQFF. The CDR3 DNA reads as TGTGCCACCAGTGACCCGGCCGCCACCAATGAGCAGTTCTTC.